This T cell receptor (beta chain) was found in a study of blood T cells in healthy people across ages. A sample-barcoded 5' primer and a J-beta primer mix were used in a second PCR of roughly 7 to 11 cycles. TCRdb used MiXCR to reprocess the 5' RACE reads, holding one entry per CDR3 protein. This sample yields about 620,000 distinct CDR3 sequences, of which around 20% are seen a single time; roughly 3.4% belongs to the top ten. Trimming cost V 5 bases and J 5 bases; bases outside gene matches: 8. Germline CDR1 and CDR2: DFQATT and SNEGSKA (reference sequence). The CDR3 sequence is 15 residues long. Sequenced sample: blood. This chain uses TRBV20-1 with TRBJ2-3; TRBD2 agrees at 12 bases. The clonotype comes from a man in his 70s in good health. In DNA, the CDR3 is TGCAGTGCTGCAGGACTAGCGGGAATGGGAGATACGCAGTATTTT. Its protein is CSAAGLAGMGDTQYF.